Below, 17 T cell receptor beta chains from the same sample are listed, as sequenced in a study of beta chain features in type 1 diabetes. The entirety of the isolated RNA underwent reverse transcription, so expressed TCRB transcripts were sequenced. Assay: immunoSEQ multiplex PCR; the TCRdb copy retains only in-frame clones and omits some. The sample has hundreds of thousands of clones, 8% seen once. The material sequenced was central memory CD4+ T cells from blood. These receptor sequences come from a woman between 18 and 30 years old in good health.

V and J are TRBV2 and TRBJ2-1; no definite D call. This CDR3 region has 12 residues. Germline V CDR1 and CDR2: SNHLY, FYNNEI. The germline V and J ends were trimmed by 8 bases and 6 bases, with 11 bases remaining between them. The CDR3 DNA is TGTGCCAGCGGTGCTCAGCTCAATGAGCAGTTCTTC. As protein: CASGAQLNEQFF.

This clone was seen a few times. The rearrangement links TRBV7-3 to TRBJ2-7, with 8 bases identical to TRBD2. Per the germline V gene, CDR1 is SGHTA and CDR2 is FQGTGA. This CDR3 is 15 amino acids long. V was clipped by 4 bases and J by 4 bases; unmatched bases: 9. This CDR3 reads CASSSRLARQYEQYF. DNA for the CDR3: TGTGCCAGCAGCTCACGACTAGCGAGACAATACGAGCAGTACTTC.

This clone was seen at least ten times. The CDR3 here is CASSPSGLAKNIQYF. CDR3 bases: TGTGCCAGCAGTCCTAGCGGGTTGGCCAAAAACATTCAGTACTTC. The chain joins TRBV28 to TRBJ2-4, with 8 bases matching TRBD2. This CDR3 is 15 amino acids long. V shed 5 bases, J shed 1 base, and the junction held 4 bases outside the gene matches. Per the germline V gene, CDR1 is MDHEN and CDR2 is SYDVKM.

Remarks on this clone: Other DNA sequences within the sample encode an identical CDR3. This chain uses TRBV11-2 with TRBJ1-1, with D unclear. CDR3 length equals 12 residues. The V gene lost 2 bases and the J gene lost 5 bases, with 6 bases spanning the gap. The germline V gene encodes CDR1 SGHAT and CDR2 FQNNGV. The CDR3 DNA reads as TGTGCCAGCAGCTTATTCGGAACTGAAGCTTTCTTT. Residues: CASSLFGTEAFF.

The sample holds one count of this clone. The chain joins TRBV19 to TRBJ2-7; the D is unclear. CDR3 length: 14 residues. CDR1 is LNHDA, CDR2 SQIVND, per germline (reference sequence). Trimming took 3 bases from V and 2 from J, leaving 11 bases between them. The CDR3 DNA follows: TGTGCCAGTAGTATCGGTTCCGCAGCCTACGAGCAGTACTTC. Its translation: CASSIGSAAYEQYF.

In this sample, this clone turned up many times. The identical CDR3 is also encoded by other nucleotide sequences in the sample. The chain has TRBV2 and TRBJ1-1; the D gene is possibly TRBD1 (6 bases). The germline CDR1 and CDR2 sequences are SNHLY and FYNNEI. This CDR3 is built from 13 residues. With 5 bases removed from V and 2 bases from J, the gap between germline ends came to 9 bases. For the CDR3, the DNA is TGTGCCAGCAGTACACAGGGCAACACTGAAGCTTTCTTT. The encoded protein is CASSTQGNTEAFF.

The chain is built from TRBV7-3 and TRBJ1-5; D is ambiguous. This CDR3 comprises 15 residues. Trimming took off 2 bases at V and 3 bases at J, with 11 bases between the two ends. CDR1 and CDR2 (germline): SGHTA, FQGTGA. For the CDR3, the DNA is TGTGCCAGCAGCTTAGGTACATACCCCAATCAGCCCCAGCATTTT. The encoded protein is CASSLGTYPNQPQHF.

V and J are TRBV5-1 and TRBJ2-3; the D gene is possibly TRBD2 (6 bases). This CDR3 has 15 residues. V was clipped by 1 base and J by 1 base, with 10 bases between them. Germline V CDR1 and CDR2: SGHRS, YFSETQ. CDR3 in DNA: TGCGCCAGCAGCTTGTGGGGGGTCGGCACAGATACGCAGTATTTT. Its translation is CASSLWGVGTDTQYF.

This clone has a handful of counts. The chain links TRBV6-5 to TRBJ2-7, with 7 bases identical to TRBD2. CDR1 and CDR2 from the germline V gene are MNHEY and SVGAGI. This CDR3 comprises 15 residues. J lost 6 bases, V lost 2 bases, and 10 bases had no gene match. CDR3 in DNA: TGTGCCAGCAGTTACGGCGGCGGGAGAGTGTTCGAGCAGTACTTC. This codes for CASSYGGGRVFEQYF.

The chain links TRBV10-3 to TRBJ2-3, with D perhaps matching TRBD2 (6 bases). The CDR3 spans 12 residues. The V end was cut by 10 bases, the J end by 0 bases, with 8 bases between. Germline values: CDR1 ENHRY, CDR2 SYGVKD. In DNA form, the CDR3 reads TGTGCCACCGCGGGGAGCACAGATACGCAGTATTTT. Amino acids: CATAGSTDTQYF.

This clone was seen at least ten times. This chain connects TRBV11-2 to TRBJ2-7; TRBD1 matches 8 bases. Trimming removed 7 bases from V and 7 bases from J; junction bases left unmatched: 12. Per germline, CDR1 SGHAT and CDR2 FQNNGV. This CDR3 is built from 14 residues. As DNA, the CDR3 is TGTGCCAGCACTTTAACCGACAGGGGTGGGGAGCAGTACTTC. Translated: CASTLTDRGGEQYF.

This clone came up a few times. The chain is built from TRBV7-9 and TRBJ1-3, with 9 bases aligning to TRBD1. The V gene's germline CDR1 is SEHNR and CDR2 FQNEAQ (reference sequence). Trimming cost V 2 bases and J 4 bases; bases outside gene matches: 6. The CDR3 extends over 16 amino acids. The CDR3 region is CASSLRGTGQGNTIYF. For the CDR3, the DNA is TGTGCCAGCAGCTTAAGGGGGACAGGGCAAGGAAACACCATATATTTT.

This clone was detected many times. The chain couples TRBV20-1 to TRBJ2-5; D uncertain. The CDR3 contains 11 residues. Germline V gene sequence: CDR1 DFQATT, CDR2 SNEGSKA (reference sequence). Trimming cost V 6 bases and J 2 bases, with 7 bases left between them. CDR3 nucleotides: TGCAGTGCCCTGAGGCAAGAGACCCAGTACTTC. The encoded protein is CSALRQETQYF.

There are a few counts of this clone. V and J are TRBV27 and TRBJ2-3; no clear D gene. From germline, CDR1 is MNHEY and CDR2 SMNVEV (reference sequence). The CDR3 is 13 amino acids. Deletions cut 3 bases from V and 3 bases from J, with 7 bases between. The CDR3, as DNA: TGTGCCAGCAGTTTCGTTGGAACAGATACGCAGTATTTT. Its translation: CASSFVGTDTQYF.

The rearrangement joins TRBV7-3 to TRBJ2-7, with 7 bases lining up with TRBD2. From germline, CDR1 is SGHTA and CDR2 FQGTGA. J lost 2 bases, V lost 2 bases, and 6 bases had no gene match. The CDR3 extends over 15 amino acids. The CDR3 spells CASSLGSGVAYEQYF. The CDR3 coding sequence is TGTGCCAGCAGCTTAGGGAGCGGGGTTGCCTACGAGCAGTACTTC. The whole variable domain, filled in from reference TRBV7-3 and TRBJ2-7, reads GAGVSQTPSNKVTEKGKYVELRCDPISGHTALYWYRQSLGQGPEFLIYFQGTGAADDSGLPNDRFFAVRPEGSVSTLKIQRTERGDSAVYLCASSLGSGVAYEQYFGPGTRLTVT.

This clone has ten or more counts. The chain carries TRBV2 and TRBJ2-5; 7 nucleotides line up with TRBD1. Germline V lookup: CDR1 SNHLY, CDR2 FYNNEI. The CDR3 is 12 residues long. The J segment lost 7 bases and the V segment lost 1 base, leaving 0 bases of the junction unmatched. The CDR3: CASSEGQGTQYF. The CDR3 DNA follows: TGTGCCAGCAGTGAAGGACAGGGGACCCAGTACTTC.

This clone was detected many times. This sequence joins TRBV2 and TRBJ1-2; TRBD1 matches at 7 bases. The CDR3 spans 15 residues. Germline V lookup: CDR1 SNHLY, CDR2 FYNNEI. The V and J ends lost 5 bases and 4 bases, in that order; junction bases with no gene match: 10. In DNA form, the CDR3 reads TGTGCCAGCAGTCCCGAGATTGACAGGGCCTATGGCTACACCTTC. Its translation: CASSPEIDRAYGYTF.